The T cell receptor (beta chain) described here comes from a study of cytomegalovirus exposure and HLA in healthy donors (dated by TCRdb to about 2017). Regarding the complete study: According to an earlier analysis of 587 of the donors, about 170 million T cells yielded roughly 110 million unique TCR beta sequences and roughly 280 Gb of sequence data. An early release that covered 500 to 800 HLA-typed donors contained approximately 300 gigabases of sequencing data and around 85 million unique TCR sequences. Among the roughly 400 genotyped donors, roughly 80% belonged to the genetic ancestry cluster associated with self-reported Caucasian donors. The aim of the study was to test whether cataloging public T cell receptors could identify signatures of past pathogen exposure. The study profiled the T cell repertoires of hundreds of subjects by immunosequencing and related them to cytomegalovirus serostatus. A separate validation cohort of more than 100 different subjects was used in addition to the approximately 700-subject first cohort. To predict cytomegalovirus infection status, the study combined high-throughput TCR immunosequencing, statistical association of individual TCRs with disease status, and machine learning. In a later analysis, previously published TCR beta repertoires from several hundred donors were re-analyzed and high-resolution HLA genotyping was added so that TCR occurrence patterns could be studied. In the later analysis, no new phenotypic data were used to find candidate immune exposures; instead, reliance was placed on TCR beta sequences and their occurrence across donors. An earlier analysis of 450 to 750 of the donors used high-throughput TCR beta sequencing to judge whether each TCR beta V gene segment behaved as functional or pseudogenic. Donor age, sex, ethnicity and CMV serostatus were collected together with the repertoire data. Genome-wide SNP genotypes for about 65% of the roughly 670 donors were used in a later genetic analysis, which treated that subset as a discovery cohort. All discovery cohort repertoires had been generated using a single sequencing platform. Both class I and class II loci were covered by HLA typing, at four-digit resolution. The number of typed donors differed by locus: roughly 620-630 for A, B, C, DRB1 and DQB1; approximately 540 for DQA1; 606 for DPA1; and about 450 for DPB1. Because of strong linkage in the cohort, five DR-DQ haplotypes were treated as single units for association and clustering. Across approximately 400 genotyped donors of the cohort, an average of approximately 240,000 unique TCR beta nucleotide sequences per donor were sequenced, and 15% to 20% of those sequences were non-productive.

A word on this clone: Its antigen specificity is not known. Base qualities are not at hand, and no much larger clone is one base apart.

Here V drops 1 base and J drops 3 bases, and the junction holds 3 bases not matched to any gene. The CDR3 goes from the cysteine to the phenylalanine over 14 residues. This entry keeps only the CDR3 DNA: 42 bases, framed from base 1. The germline V gene yields LGHNA for CDR1 and YSLEER for CDR2. Broad study findings and their caveats: Across donors, most TCR sequences were observed very rarely, whereas some public TCRs were present in many individuals. A later genetic analysis reported fewer N-insertions in productive TCRs among donors in an Asian-associated ancestry cluster than the roughly 700-donor mean. Immune exposure information for the cohort was limited to CMV serostatus. Broadly in line with IMGT annotations, most TCR beta V segments showed up in productive rearrangements about 87% or about 30% of the time in an earlier analysis of 587 of the donors. In vitro tests confirmed that a few of the cytomegalovirus-associated TCR beta chains recognize cytomegalovirus antigens. This cohort had only TCR beta chains sequenced, and the lack of alpha or paired-chain data limited which features could be detected. In a later analysis, the rate of TCR association differed among HLA loci, with DRB1 alleles having the most associated TCRs and HLA-C alleles having the fewest. Linkage disequilibrium might explain the correlated functional status among segregating V segments, but an unknown experimental factor could not be ruled out. Roughly uniform sequencing depth across donors was assumed in presence/absence analyses, although this assumption may not hold. Some IMGT-functional V segments, including TRBV6-2 and TRBV6-3, could not be told apart with the 87-base-pair reads, so those segments were excluded. The study gave a list of 150 to 200 TCR beta chains associated with cytomegalovirus. A later analysis associated 15,000 to 20,000 TCR beta sequences with specific HLA alleles at a false discovery rate of 0.05. A later analysis found that most CMV-associated TCR beta chains appeared HLA-restricted, with HLA associations seemingly driven largely by CMV exposure. The sequencing pipeline was judged likely to have produced a cluster of highly shared sequence variants as a technical artifact. A further reported finding was that TCR beta sequences accurately predicted the HLA-A and HLA-B alleles for most subjects in the first cohort. Because some donors lacked HLA typing at each locus, the association tests relied only on the typed subset. Because counts were too low, seventeen rarely observed V segments, including chromosome 9 orphons, were excluded from the earlier analysis of several hundred of the donors. A later genetic analysis associated a missense DCLRE1C variant with V-gene and J-gene trimming of TCR beta chains, and an independent cohort replicated the association. Assigning TCR associations to individual alleles was difficult when HLA alleles, especially DR and DQ, strongly co-occurred. In both the original and validation cohorts, the classifier was reported to diagnose cytomegalovirus status with high specificity and sensitivity. The authors suggested that the approach could potentially be extended to other disease states and immunological phenotypes. Compared with equally common non-associated chains, HLA-associated TCR beta chains in a later analysis were more clonally expanded and had lower generation probabilities. A later analysis reported that several top co-occurrence clusters appeared linked to parvovirus B19, influenza, CMV and Epstein-Barr virus.

The library was generated by the immunoSEQ multiplex PCR assay. For the multiplex PCR, a mixture combining 60 forward primers for TCR Vbeta segments and 13 reverse primers for TCR Jbeta segments was used. Amplification of the CDR3 region of rearranged TCR beta genes was performed with a multiplex PCR assay on genomic DNA. The amplified TCR beta libraries were sequenced on the Illumina HiSeq System as 87-base-pair reads. As for the original processing: A later analysis tallied tens of millions of unique TCR beta chains across the 666 repertoires, and approximately 12 million of those chains were shared by two or more donors. A nearest-neighbor algorithm error-corrected the raw reads and collapsed the reads into unique sequences, merging closely related sequences to remove PCR and sequencing errors. Alignment of CDR3 sequences to IMGT reference sequences was used to assign V, D and J gene segments. For a sequence to be retained, at least a six-nucleotide match to both a V gene segment and a J gene segment was required. A rearrangement was called productive if the CDR3 had no stop codons and remained in frame with V and J, and every other rearrangement was called non-productive. CDR3 was defined by IMGT convention, running from the second conserved V-encoded cysteine to the conserved J-encoded phenylalanine. The earlier analysis of some 540 of the donors excluded any sequence lacking an unambiguous match to a single V gene segment. An earlier analysis of 500 to 600 of the donors classified V segments as functional when productive rearrangements were above 56.7% and as segregating when the standard deviation between donors was above 5%. A statistical classification framework was built for diagnosing cytomegalovirus status from the catalog of TCR beta chain sequences. In a later analysis, TCR nucleotide sequences were compared against IMGT/GENE-DB human TR gene sequences so that V and J genes could be assigned. A later analysis assigned CDR3 sequences and most-parsimonious VDJ recombination scenarios with the TCRdist pipeline. In a later analysis, each TCR beta chain was defined by its CDR3 amino acid sequence together with its V-gene family, and reads lacking a unique V-gene family were excluded. To address suspected cross-contamination and a sequencing artifact, a later analysis removed 550 to 750 highly shared, low-generation-probability nucleotide sequences. For each public chain, a later analysis derived a clonal expansion index from normalized ranks of inferred template counts within each repertoire. In a later analysis, generation probabilities were computed using a VDJ recombination model fitted to out-of-frame rearrangements, and the results were checked against IGoR. Hypergeometric tests were used in a later analysis to score TCR-TCR, TCR-HLA and TCR-CMV co-occurrence, with a repertoire-size bias correction applied to the TCR pairs. False discovery rates were estimated in a later analysis by permuting HLA or CMV assignments 20 times. A later analysis grouped co-occurring TCRs with DBSCAN, adding TCRdist sequence similarity when clustering within HLA-allele-positive subsets. Co-occurrence clustering excluded repertoires with fewer than 30,000 or more than 120,000 public chains, plus five with anomalous nucleotide sharing. TCRdb limited this immuneACCESS table to in-frame rearrangements with V and J called. A share of clones is missing; checked studies link under half to unresolved V genes, and the rest is unexplained. That table furnishes V, J and clone size, whereas the DNA furnished D and trimming. The sample data list approximately 190,000 clones, and roughly 80% of these were observed just once. The ten biggest clones cover 6.5% of the sample.

The cohort comprised 710 or so healthy bone marrow donors. Cohort members were all nominally healthy when sampled, although unrecorded immune exposures were likely present. The donor tested CMV seropositive and was one of the 289 seropositive cohort members. Every donor gave a peripheral blood sample, and the peripheral blood mononuclear cells from that sample were used for TCR beta sequencing. The Qiagen DNeasy Blood Extraction Kit was used to extract genomic DNA from the blood cell samples. The TCR comes from a woman aged 50 to 60 in good health and CMV-seropositive. Sequencing used PBMCs. The V gene is TRBV4-3 and the J gene is TRBJ2-7, with 7 junctional bases fitting TRBD1. The nucleotides are TGCGCCAGCAGCCAAGTTCAGGGGGACTACGAGCAGTACTTC. It translates as CASSQVQGDYEQYF.